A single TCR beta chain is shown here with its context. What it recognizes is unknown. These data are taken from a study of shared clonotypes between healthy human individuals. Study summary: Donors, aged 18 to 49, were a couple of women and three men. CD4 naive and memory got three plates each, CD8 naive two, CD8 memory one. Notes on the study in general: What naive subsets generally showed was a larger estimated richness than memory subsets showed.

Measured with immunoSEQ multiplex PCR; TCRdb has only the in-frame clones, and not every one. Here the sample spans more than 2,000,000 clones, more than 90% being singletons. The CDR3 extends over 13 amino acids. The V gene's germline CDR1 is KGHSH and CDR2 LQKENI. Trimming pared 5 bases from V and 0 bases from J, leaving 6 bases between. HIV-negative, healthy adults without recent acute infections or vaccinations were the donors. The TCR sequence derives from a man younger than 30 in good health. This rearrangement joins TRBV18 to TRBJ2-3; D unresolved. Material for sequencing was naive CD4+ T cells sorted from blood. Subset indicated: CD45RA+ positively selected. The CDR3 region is CASSLQSTDTQYF. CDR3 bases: TGTGCCAGCTCATTACAGAGCACAGATACGCAGTATTTT.